This entry features one T cell receptor beta chain sequence. Antigen specificity is unknown. These data are taken from a study of response to subunit inactivated influenza vaccine. Study findings and constraints: Few new T cells, the authors suggested, are recruited by each seasonal influenza vaccination.

The CDR3 is made up of 16 amino acids. CDR1 is MGHDK and CDR2 is SYGVNS in the germline V gene. V shed 3 bases and J shed 2 bases, with 16 bases lying between them. Each CDR3 protein gets one entry after TCRdb re-called the RT-PCR reads with MiXCR. The table shows roughly 790,000 distinct CDR3 sequences, with approximately 22% occurring only once. The TCR comes from a man aged 45-60 years who received an inactivated influenza vaccine. Sequencing used PBMCs from blood, obtained 5 days after vaccination. V usage is TRBV25-1 and J usage is TRBJ1-1; D is perhaps TRBD1 (5 bases). The CDR3 is CASSDWGTGSNTEAFF. DNA of the CDR3: TGTGCCAGCAGTGACTGGGGGACGGGGAGCAACACTGAAGCTTTCTTT.